Listed here are 2 T cell receptor beta chains from one sample, sequenced in a study of technical replicates of blood from several donors. Repertoires were generated with immunoSEQ multiplex PCR, while TCRdb's copy carries only in-frame clones and drops some. The sample shows 45,000 to 60,000 clones, 80% to 95% of them seen only once. The sequencing sample was made of PBMCs. These receptor sequences come from a human donor in good health. Some clones in this sample may be carry-over from other donors' samples.

V and J are TRBV19 and TRBJ1-2; 10 bases are a match to TRBD1. Germline-derived CDR1 and CDR2 are LNHDA and SQIVND (reference sequence). V was clipped by 4 bases and J by 5 bases; unmatched bases: 13. The CDR3 spans 17 residues. CDR3 loop: CASSTRDRGLLLYGYTF. CDR3 coding DNA: TGTGCCAGTAGTACCCGGGACAGGGGCCTCCTACTGTATGGCTACACCTTC.

The chain is built from TRBV5-4 and TRBJ1-5, with no clear D. The V and J ends lost 8 bases and 4 bases respectively, with 16 bases between them. This CDR3 is 14 amino acids long. Germline V lookup: CDR1 SGHNT, CDR2 YYREEE (reference sequence). The CDR3 DNA follows: TGTGCCAGGACGTGTGGGGAGGGAAATCAGCCCCAGCATTTT. It is translated as CARTCGEGNQPQHF.